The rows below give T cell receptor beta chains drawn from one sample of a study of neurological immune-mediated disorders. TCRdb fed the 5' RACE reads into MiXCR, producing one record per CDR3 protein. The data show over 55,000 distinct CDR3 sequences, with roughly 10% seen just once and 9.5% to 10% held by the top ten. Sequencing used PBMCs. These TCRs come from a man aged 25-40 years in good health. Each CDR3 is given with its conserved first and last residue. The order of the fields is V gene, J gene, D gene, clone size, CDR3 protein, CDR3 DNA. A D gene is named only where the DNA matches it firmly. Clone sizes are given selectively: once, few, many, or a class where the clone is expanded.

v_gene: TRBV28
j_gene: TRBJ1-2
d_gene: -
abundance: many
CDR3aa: CATSMTEYYGYTF
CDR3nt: TGTGCCACAAGCATGACAGAATACTATGGCTACACCTTC

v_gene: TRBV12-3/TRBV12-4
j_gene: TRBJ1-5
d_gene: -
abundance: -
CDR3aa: CASSRTAMSNQPQHF
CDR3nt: TGTGCCAGCAGTCGAACGGCGATGAGCAATCAGCCCCAGCATTTT

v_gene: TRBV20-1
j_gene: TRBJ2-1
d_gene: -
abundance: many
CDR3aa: CSARLDKTPEQFF
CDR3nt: TGCAGTGCTAGATTGGACAAAACCCCCGAGCAGTTCTTC

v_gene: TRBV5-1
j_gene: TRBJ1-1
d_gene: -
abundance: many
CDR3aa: CASSLSGDAGNTEAFF
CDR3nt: TGCGCCAGCAGCCTTAGTGGGGATGCGGGGAACACTGAAGCTTTCTTT

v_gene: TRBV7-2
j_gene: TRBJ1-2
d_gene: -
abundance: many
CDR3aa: CASSLQATGGYTF
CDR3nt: TGTGCCAGCAGCTTACAGGCCACCGGGGGCTACACCTTC

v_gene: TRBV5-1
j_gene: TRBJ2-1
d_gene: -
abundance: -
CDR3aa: CASSSPRGVFF
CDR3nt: TGCGCCAGCAGTTCCCCGAGAGGGGTTTTCTTC

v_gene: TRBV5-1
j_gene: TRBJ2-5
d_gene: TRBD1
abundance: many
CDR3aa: CASSSGFRGETQYF
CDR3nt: TGCGCCAGCAGCTCCGGGTTCAGGGGGGAGACCCAGTACTTC

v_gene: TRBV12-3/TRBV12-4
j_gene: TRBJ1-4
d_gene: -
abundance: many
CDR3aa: CASRRTAATNEKLFF
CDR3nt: TGTGCCAGCAGGAGGACAGCCGCAACTAATGAAAAACTGTTTTTT

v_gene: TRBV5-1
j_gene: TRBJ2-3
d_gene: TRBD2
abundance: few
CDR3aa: CASSPSGAGTDTRYF
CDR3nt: TGCGCCAGCAGCCCGAGCGGGGCAGGCACAGATACGCGGTATTTT

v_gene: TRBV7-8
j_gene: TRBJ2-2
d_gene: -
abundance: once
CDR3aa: CASSRNIFIATGELFF
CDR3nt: TGTGCCAGCAGCCGCAATATTTTTATCGCCACCGGGGAGCTGTTTTTT

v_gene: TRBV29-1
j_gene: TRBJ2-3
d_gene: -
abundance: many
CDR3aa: CSVVGTYNTDTQYF
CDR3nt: TGCAGCGTTGTCGGGACGTATAACACAGATACGCAGTATTTT

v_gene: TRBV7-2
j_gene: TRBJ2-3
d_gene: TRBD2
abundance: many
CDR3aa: CASSSWTSGVTDTQYF
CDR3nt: TGTGCCAGCAGCTCTTGGACTAGCGGGGTCACAGATACGCAGTATTTT

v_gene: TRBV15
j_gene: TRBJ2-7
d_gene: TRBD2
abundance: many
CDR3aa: CATSTGLGLAGLWQYF
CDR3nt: TGTGCCACCAGCACCGGCCTGGGACTAGCGGGATTGTGGCAGTACTTC

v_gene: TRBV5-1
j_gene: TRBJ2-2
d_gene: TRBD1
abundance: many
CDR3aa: CASNRVSDRTGELFF
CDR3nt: TGCGCCAGCAATCGTGTGTCGGACAGGACCGGGGAGCTGTTTTTT

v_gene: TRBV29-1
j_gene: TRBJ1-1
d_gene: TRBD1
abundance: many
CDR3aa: CSVEGGQDLTNTEAFF
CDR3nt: TGCAGCGTTGAGGGGGGACAGGACCTTACGAACACTGAAGCTTTCTTT

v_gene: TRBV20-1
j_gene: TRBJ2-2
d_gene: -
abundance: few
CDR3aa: CSARDAIGPGELFF
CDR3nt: TGCAGTGCTAGAGACGCTATCGGACCCGGGGAGCTGTTTTTT

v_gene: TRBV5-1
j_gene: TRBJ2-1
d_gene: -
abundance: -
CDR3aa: CASSLGNRGSDEQFF
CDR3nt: TGCGCCAGCAGCTTGGGCAATAGAGGAAGCGATGAGCAGTTCTTC

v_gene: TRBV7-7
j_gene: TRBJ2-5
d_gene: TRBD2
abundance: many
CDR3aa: CACRLAGETQYF
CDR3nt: TGTGCCTGCAGACTAGCGGGAGAGACCCAGTACTTC

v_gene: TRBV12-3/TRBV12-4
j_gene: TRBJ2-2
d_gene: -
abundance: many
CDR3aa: CASSFVPSNTGELFF
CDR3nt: TGTGCCAGCAGTTTCGTGCCCTCGAACACCGGGGAGCTGTTTTTT

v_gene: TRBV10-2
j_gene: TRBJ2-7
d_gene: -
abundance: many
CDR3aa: CASSEQQGQYF
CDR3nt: TGCGCCAGCAGTGAACAACAGGGACAGTACTTC

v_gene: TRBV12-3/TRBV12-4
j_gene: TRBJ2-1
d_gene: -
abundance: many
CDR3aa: CASRRDSYNEQFF
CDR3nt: TGTGCCAGCAGGCGGGACAGTTACAATGAGCAGTTCTTC

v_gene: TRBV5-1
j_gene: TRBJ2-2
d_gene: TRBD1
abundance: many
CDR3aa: CASSSDRGTGELFF
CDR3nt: TGCGCCAGCAGCAGCGACAGGGGCACCGGGGAGCTGTTTTTT

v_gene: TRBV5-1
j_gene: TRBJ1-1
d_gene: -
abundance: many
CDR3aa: CASSLDQGSAFF
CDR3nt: TGCGCCAGCAGCTTGGACCAGGGCTCAGCTTTCTTT

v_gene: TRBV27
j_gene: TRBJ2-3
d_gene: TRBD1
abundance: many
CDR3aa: CASSLNRGRVDTQYF
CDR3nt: TGTGCCAGCAGTTTAAACAGGGGGCGTGTAGATACGCAGTATTTT

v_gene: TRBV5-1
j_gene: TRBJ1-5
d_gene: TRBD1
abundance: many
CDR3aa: CASSRGTGDGQPQHF
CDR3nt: TGCGCCAGCAGCCGGGGGACAGGGGACGGTCAGCCCCAGCATTTT

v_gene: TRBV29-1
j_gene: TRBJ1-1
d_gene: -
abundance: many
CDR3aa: CSVERGQLAGAFF
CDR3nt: TGCAGCGTTGAACGAGGGCAGTTGGCGGGAGCTTTCTTT

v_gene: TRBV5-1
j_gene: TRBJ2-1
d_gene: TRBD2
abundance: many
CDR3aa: CASSQAGGTYNEQFF
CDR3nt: TGCGCCAGCAGCCAAGCGGGAGGGACCTACAATGAGCAGTTCTTC

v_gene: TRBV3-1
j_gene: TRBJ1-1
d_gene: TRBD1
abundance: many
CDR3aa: CASSTTGVNTEAFF
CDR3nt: TGTGCCAGCAGCACGACAGGGGTGAACACTGAAGCTTTCTTT

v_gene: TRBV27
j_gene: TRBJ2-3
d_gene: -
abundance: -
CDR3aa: CASSLNRGRADTQYF
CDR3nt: TGTGCCAGCAGTTTAAACAGGGGGAGGGCAGATACGCAGTATTTT

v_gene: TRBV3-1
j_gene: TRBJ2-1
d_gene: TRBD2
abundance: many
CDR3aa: CASSQSSGRYNEQFF
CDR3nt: TGTGCCAGCAGCCAATCTAGCGGGAGGTACAATGAGCAGTTCTTC

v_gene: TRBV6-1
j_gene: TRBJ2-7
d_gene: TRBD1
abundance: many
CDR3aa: CALQGARYEQYF
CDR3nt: TGTGCACTACAGGGGGCGCGGTACGAGCAGTACTTC

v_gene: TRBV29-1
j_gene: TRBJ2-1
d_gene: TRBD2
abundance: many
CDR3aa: CSAAALGRASYNEQFF
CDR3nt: TGCAGCGCGGCCGCGCTCGGGAGGGCGTCCTACAATGAGCAGTTCTTC

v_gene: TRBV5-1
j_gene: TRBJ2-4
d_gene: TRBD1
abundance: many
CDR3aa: CASSPDRGNIQYF
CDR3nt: TGCGCCAGCAGCCCTGACAGGGGTAACATTCAGTACTTC

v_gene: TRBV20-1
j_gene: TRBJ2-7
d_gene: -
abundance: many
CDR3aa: CSASRPKSYEQYF
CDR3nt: TGCAGTGCTAGTCGACCAAAATCCTACGAGCAGTACTTC

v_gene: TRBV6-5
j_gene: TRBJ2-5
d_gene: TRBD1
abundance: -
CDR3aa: CASSSGQGAVETQYF
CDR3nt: TGTGCCAGCAGCTCGGGACAGGGGGCGGTGGAGACCCAGTACTTC

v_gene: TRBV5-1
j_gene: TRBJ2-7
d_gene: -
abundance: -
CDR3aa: CASSARGVPIDEQYF
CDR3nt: TGCGCCAGCAGCGCACGCGGGGTCCCGATCGACGAGCAGTACTTC

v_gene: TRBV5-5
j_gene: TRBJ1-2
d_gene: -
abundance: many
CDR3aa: CASSDRVAYGYTF
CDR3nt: TGTGCCAGCAGCGACCGGGTCGCCTATGGCTACACCTTC

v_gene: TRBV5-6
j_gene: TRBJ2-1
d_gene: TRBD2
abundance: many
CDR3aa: CASSLAKSGESSYNEQFF
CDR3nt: TGTGCCAGCAGCTTGGCCAAAAGCGGGGAGAGCTCCTACAATGAGCAGTTCTTC

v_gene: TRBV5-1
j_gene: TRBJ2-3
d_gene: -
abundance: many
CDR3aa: CASSFSSVTDTQYF
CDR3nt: TGCGCCAGCAGCTTCTCTAGCGTCACAGATACGCAGTATTTT

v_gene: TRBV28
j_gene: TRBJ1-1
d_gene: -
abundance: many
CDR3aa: CASRTLLQVKTEAFF
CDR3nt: TGTGCCAGCAGGACGCTACTACAGGTGAAAACTGAAGCTTTCTTT

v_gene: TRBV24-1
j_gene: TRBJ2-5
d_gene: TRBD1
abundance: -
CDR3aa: CATSDLAGTGDETQYF
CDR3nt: TGTGCCACCAGTGATTTAGCCGGGACAGGAGACGAGACCCAGTACTTC

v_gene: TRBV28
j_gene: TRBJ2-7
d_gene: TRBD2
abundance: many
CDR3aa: CASSSPRGRPEQYF
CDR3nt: TGTGCCAGCAGTTCCCCCCGCGGGAGACCCGAGCAGTACTTC

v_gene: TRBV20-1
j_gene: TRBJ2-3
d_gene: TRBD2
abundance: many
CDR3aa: CSATIGTSGIHTQYF
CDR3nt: TGCAGTGCTACAATTGGGACTAGCGGGATTCATACGCAGTATTTT

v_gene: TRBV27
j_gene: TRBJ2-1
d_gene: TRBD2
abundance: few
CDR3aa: CASSLVSGEGRSEQFF
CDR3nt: TGTGCCAGCAGTTTAGTTTCGGGGGAGGGCCGATCTGAGCAGTTCTTC

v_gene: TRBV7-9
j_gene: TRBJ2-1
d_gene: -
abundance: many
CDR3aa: CASSLPLAGNEQFF
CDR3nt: TGTGCCAGCAGCTTACCGCTAGCCGGAAATGAGCAGTTCTTC

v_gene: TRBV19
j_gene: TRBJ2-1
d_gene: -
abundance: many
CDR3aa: CASSSRGHYNEQFF
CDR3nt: TGTGCCAGTAGTTCCCGCGGACATTACAATGAGCAGTTCTTC

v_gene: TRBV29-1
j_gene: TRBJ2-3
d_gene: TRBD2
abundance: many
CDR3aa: CSVEDSGGTDTQYF
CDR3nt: TGCAGCGTTGAAGACTCGGGAGGGACGGATACGCAGTATTTT

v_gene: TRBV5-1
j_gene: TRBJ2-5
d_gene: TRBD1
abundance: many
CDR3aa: CASSGVWDRQETQYF
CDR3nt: TGCGCCAGCAGCGGCGTATGGGACAGACAAGAGACCCAGTACTTC

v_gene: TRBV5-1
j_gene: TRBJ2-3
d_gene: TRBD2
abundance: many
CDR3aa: CASSLEGGALDTQYF
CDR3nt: TGCGCCAGCAGCTTGGAGGGAGGGGCCCTCGATACGCAGTATTTT

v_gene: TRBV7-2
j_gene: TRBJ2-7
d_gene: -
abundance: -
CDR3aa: CASSLDGTTSYEQYF
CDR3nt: TGTGCCAGCAGCCTAGATGGCACCACTTCCTACGAGCAGTACTTC

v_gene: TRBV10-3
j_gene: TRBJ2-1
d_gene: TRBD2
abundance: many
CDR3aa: CAISAKLAVNEQFF
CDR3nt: TGTGCCATCAGTGCTAAACTAGCGGTGAATGAGCAGTTCTTC

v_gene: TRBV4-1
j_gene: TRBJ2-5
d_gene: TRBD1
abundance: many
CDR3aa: CASSGDRGKETQYF
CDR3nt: TGCGCCAGCAGCGGAGACAGGGGCAAGGAGACCCAGTACTTC

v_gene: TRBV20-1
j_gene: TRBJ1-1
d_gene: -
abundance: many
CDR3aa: CSARDFGDDVGIAFF
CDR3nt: TGCAGTGCTAGAGATTTCGGGGACGACGTGGGGATAGCTTTCTTT

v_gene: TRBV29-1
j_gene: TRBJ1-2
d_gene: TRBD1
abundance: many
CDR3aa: CSVVGTAYGYTF
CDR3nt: TGCAGCGTTGTAGGGACAGCCTATGGCTACACCTTC